Reported below is one TCR beta chain. CDR1 and CDR2 (germline): MNHEY, SVGAGI. V was cut by 5 bases and J by 5 bases, with 9 bases left in between. The CDR3 runs to 12 residues. This table comes from immunoSEQ multiplex PCR, and its TCRdb copy is limited to in-frame clones, with some not included. The sample lists roughly 2,000,000 clones; about 95% were seen once. The data originate from a study of shared clonotypes between healthy human individuals. The wider study: Aged between 18 and 49, the donors were a couple of women and three men.

As defined, naive CD8 cells were CD45RO-negative and positively selected for CCR7, with terminally differentiated effector memory CD45RA+ cells excluded. The rearrangement joins TRBV6-5 to TRBJ2-5, with D hard to call. The sample comprised naive CD8+ T cells sorted from blood. This TCR was recovered from a man younger than 30 in good health. The CDR3 here is CASSGERETQYF. DNA for the CDR3: TGTGCCAGCAGTGGCGAACGGGAGACCCAGTACTTC.